The next 21 T cell receptor beta chains were all read from a single sample in a study of blood T cell repertoires in COVID-19. The repertoire was sequenced with immunoSEQ multiplex PCR; TCRdb's copy has only in-frame clones and lacks some. The data contain 190,000 or so clones, around nine tenths of them singletons. Sequencing was done on a sample of peripheral blood. The source is a woman younger than 35 who had recovered from COVID-19.

This chain connects TRBV9 to TRBJ2-7, with D possibly matching TRBD1 (6 bases). The V end lost 0 bases, the J end lost 0 bases, and 10 bases lay between the germline ends. This CDR3 has 15 residues. Per germline, CDR1 SGDLS and CDR2 YYNGEE. The CDR3 nucleotides are TGTGCCAGCAGCGTAGGGGGGCTGAGCTCCTACGAGCAGTACTTC. This codes for CASSVGGLSSYEQYF. Supplemented by reference TRBV9 and TRBJ2-7, the full variable domain reads DSGVTQTPKHLITATGQRVTLRCSPRSGDLSVYWYQQSLDQGLQFLIQYYNGEERAKGNILERFSAQQFPDLHSELNLSSLELGDSALYFCASSVGGLSSYEQYFGPGTRLTVT.

The rearrangement uses TRBV5-1 and TRBJ2-3, with TRBD2 identical over 10 bases. CDR1 SGHRS and CDR2 YFSETQ come from the germline V gene. V lost 4 bases to trimming and J lost 2 bases; unmatched junction nucleotides: 13. CDR3 size: 18 residues. The CDR3 nucleotides read TGCGCCAGCAGCCCCAGTCGTAGCGGGGGGTTGAACACAGATACGCAGTATTTT. Translation: CASSPSRSGGLNTDTQYF.

CDR3: CASSQVDRGYTEAFF. In DNA, the CDR3 is TGTGCCAGCAGCCAAGTGGACAGGGGATACACTGAAGCTTTCTTT. The V call is TRBV14, the J call TRBJ1-1; TRBD1 matches 9 bases. V shed 1 base and J 3 bases; nucleotides not matched to a gene: 3. Germline V gene data show CDR1 as SGHDN and CDR2 as FVKESK. This CDR3 has 15 residues.

This chain uses TRBV7-8 with TRBJ2-1, with 7 nucleotides matching TRBD2. This CDR3 comprises 15 residues. V shed 1 base and J 4 bases; nucleotides not matched to a gene: 4. The germline gives CDR1 SGHVS, CDR2 FQNEAQ. Written as DNA, the CDR3 is TGTGCCAGCAGCTTAGTCGGGGGGTTTTACAATGAGCAGTTCTTC. Translating it yields CASSLVGGFYNEQFF.

The chain employs TRBV7-2 and TRBJ2-1; 8 positions match TRBD2. CDR3 size: 15 residues. The junction had 10 bases not matched to a gene; V was cut back by 3 bases and J by 9 bases. CDR1 and CDR2 from the germline V gene are SGHTA and FQGNSA. CDR3 nucleotides: TGTGCCAGCAGCTTGAGTAGCGGGGCGTCCGTTGAGCAGTTCTTC. It codes for CASSLSSGASVEQFF.

The chain employs TRBV7-8 and TRBJ1-3; TRBD1 agrees at 7 bases. Trimming took 5 bases from V and 3 from J; bases not matched to a gene: 13. The CDR3 spans 17 residues. CDR1 and CDR2 (germline): SGHVS, FQNEAQ. The CDR3: CASSLGGRGLVGNTIYF. CDR3 DNA: TGTGCCAGCAGCCTAGGGGGCAGGGGCCTCGTTGGAAACACCATATATTTT. Full variable domain (rest looked up from reference TRBV7-8 and TRBJ1-3): GAGVSQSPRYKVAKRGQDVALRCDPISGHVSLFWYQQALGQGPEFLTYFQNEAQLDKSGLPSDRFFAERPEGSVSTLKIQRTQQEDSAVYLCASSLGGRGLVGNTIYFGEGSWLTVV.

The chain uses TRBV5-6 and TRBJ1-3; TRBD1 agrees at 8 bases. V dropped 3 bases and J dropped 4; count of bases not matched to a gene: 0. In germline, CDR1 is SGHDT, CDR2 YYEEEE. The CDR3 has 13 amino acids. The CDR3 region has the DNA TGTGCCAGCAGCTGGGACAGGGGAAACACCATATATTTT. This translates into CASSWDRGNTIYF. Looking up the rest from reference TRBV5-6 and TRBJ1-3 gives the full variable domain: DAGVTQSPTHLIKTRGQQVTLRCSPKSGHDTVSWYQQALGQGPQFIFQYYEEEERQRGNFPDRFSGHQFPNYSSELNVNALLLGDSALYLCASSWDRGNTIYFGEGSWLTVV.

The gene calls are TRBV18 and TRBJ2-3; TRBD2 matches at 8 bases. V was pared by 3 bases and J by 5 bases, with 4 bases of the junction left unmatched. CDR3 size: 14 residues. Germline CDR1 is KGHSH and CDR2 is LQKENI. The CDR3 region is CASSPYSGVDTQYF. DNA of the CDR3: TGTGCCAGCTCACCCTATAGCGGGGTAGATACGCAGTATTTT.

This chain links TRBV4-2 with TRBJ1-2; 10 bases align to TRBD1. V shed 4 bases, J shed 3 bases, and the junction held 14 bases outside the gene matches. The CDR3 is made up of 18 amino acids. Germline V CDR1 and CDR2: LGHNA, YNFKEQ. CDR3 loop: CASSRNRDRGVSDYGYTF. CDR3 sequence (DNA): TGTGCCAGCAGCCGGAACCGGGACAGGGGAGTCTCTGACTATGGCTACACCTTC.

The rearrangement joins TRBV5-5 to TRBJ2-7; D not resolved. The germline gives CDR1 SGHKS, CDR2 YYEKEE (reference sequence). The CDR3 spans 14 residues. V was pared by 1 base and J by 6 bases, with 14 bases between. The CDR3 region is CASSLYRWAPEQYF. The CDR3 DNA sequence: TGTGCCAGCAGCTTGTACCGCTGGGCGCCCGAGCAGTACTTC.

The chain has TRBV7-9 and TRBJ1-1; TRBD1 might be the D (6 bases). Germline loops: CDR1 SEHNR, CDR2 FQNEAQ (reference sequence). V lost 3 bases to trimming and J lost 6 bases, with 20 bases between them. The CDR3 has 16 amino acids. The CDR3 is CASSFAGGRGSPEAFF. CDR3 DNA: TGTGCCAGCAGCTTCGCTGGGGGCAGGGGTAGCCCTGAAGCTTTCTTT. The whole variable domain, filled in from reference TRBV7-9 and TRBJ1-1, reads DTGVSQNPRHKITKRGQNVTFRCDPISEHNRLYWYRQTLGQGPEFLTYFQNEAQLEKSRLLSDRFSAERPKGSFSTLEIQRTEQGDSAMYLCASSFAGGRGSPEAFFGQGTRLTVV.

The chain couples TRBV11-2 to TRBJ2-7, with a weak D call TRBD2 (5 bases). V lost 5 bases to trimming and J lost 7 bases, with 24 bases between them. The length of the CDR3 is 16 residues. CDR1 and CDR2 from the germline V gene are SGHAT and FQNNGV. CDR3 nucleotide sequence: TGTGCCAGCAGCCCCCTGCATAGAGGGTGGGAAAAAGAGCAGTACTTC. This sequence encodes CASSPLHRGWEKEQYF.

The genes are TRBV10-3 and TRBJ1-1, with 7 bases identical to TRBD1. Germline V gene sequence: CDR1 ENHRY, CDR2 SYGVKD. Trimming cost V 0 bases and J 10 bases; bases outside gene matches: 17. CDR3 size: 17 residues. The CDR3 is CAISESSTDRVGDGAFF. As DNA, the CDR3 is TGTGCCATCAGTGAGTCCAGTACTGACAGGGTCGGTGACGGAGCTTTCTTT.

V usage is TRBV7-2 and J usage is TRBJ2-7, with 12 bases that match TRBD2. The V gene's germline CDR1 is SGHTA and CDR2 FQGNSA. V gave up 1 base and J gave up 2 bases; unmatched junction bases: 3. The CDR3 spans 16 residues. The CDR3 nucleotides read TGTGCCAGCAGCTTAGGGCTAGCGGGGGGGCCCTACGAGCAGTACTTC. Protein sequence: CASSLGLAGGPYEQYF. Full variable domain (outside the CDR3, taken from reference TRBV7-2 and TRBJ2-7): GAGVSQSPSNKVTEKGKDVELRCDPISGHTALYWYRQSLGQGLEFLIYFQGNSAPDKSGLPSDRFSAERTGGSVSTLTIQRTQQEDSAVYLCASSLGLAGGPYEQYFGPGTRLTVT.

The chain couples TRBV5-4 to TRBJ1-4; TRBD1 matches at 9 bases. V lost 3 bases and J lost 8; bases outside the gene matches: 11. CDR3 length: 16 residues. Germline CDR1 is SGHNT and CDR2 is YYREEE (reference sequence). The chain's CDR3 is CASSSNADRGREKLFF. As DNA, the CDR3 is TGTGCCAGCAGCTCGAATGCAGACAGGGGGAGGGAAAAACTGTTTTTT.

This chain connects TRBV12-3 or TRBV12-4 to TRBJ2-6; D gene ambiguous. V dropped 3 bases and J dropped 4 bases, with 4 bases sitting between them. The CDR3 contains 13 residues. CDR3 sequence (DNA): TGTGCCAGCAGTTTGTTAGGGGCCAACGTCCTGACTTTC. It yields the protein CASSLLGANVLTF.

This rearrangement joins TRBV9 to TRBJ2-1, with TRBD2 identical over 8 bases. The trim removed 4 bases at V and 3 bases at J, leaving 6 bases unmatched. Germline V gene sequence: CDR1 SGDLS, CDR2 YYNGEE. The CDR3 spans 15 residues. The CDR3 DNA reads as TGTGCCAGCAGCTACGCCGGGGGGGACTACAATGAGCAGTTCTTC. Its protein product is CASSYAGGDYNEQFF.

The rearrangement uses TRBV4-2 and TRBJ2-2; D may be TRBD2 (5 bases). The germline V gene has CDR1 LGHNA and CDR2 YNFKEQ. The CDR3 consists of 17 residues. V was trimmed by 0 bases and J by 2 bases, leaving 13 bases between them. The CDR3 loop reads CASSQDGVARNTGELFF. CDR3 DNA: TGTGCCAGCAGCCAAGATGGGGTAGCGAGAAACACCGGGGAGCTGTTTTTT.

The V call is TRBV4-1, the J call TRBJ2-7; no clear D gene. The V and J ends lost 0 bases and 3 bases respectively, with 12 bases between them. CDR3 length: 15 residues. Germline V gives CDR1 MGHRA, CDR2 YSYEKL. CDR3 nucleotides: TGCGCCAGCAGCCAAGAATTTGGCCGATACTACGAGCAGTACGTC. It is translated as CASSQEFGRYYEQYV.

J is TRBJ2-2 and V is TRBV15, with 10 nucleotides matching TRBD2. The CDR3 sequence is 18 residues long. CDR1 LNHNV and CDR2 YYDKDF come from the germline V gene (reference sequence). Trimming removed 1 base from V and 7 bases from J; junction bases left unmatched: 12. Written as DNA, the CDR3 is TGTGCCACCAGCAGAGGCGCGGGGCTAGCGGGAGTCGGCGGGGAGCTGTTTTTT. Translated: CATSRGAGLAGVGGELFF.

J is TRBJ1-1 and V is TRBV11-3; D is uncertain. The CDR3 is 13 amino acids. Germline-derived CDR1 and CDR2 are SGHNT and YENEEA. V lost 2 bases, J lost 1 base, and 5 bases lay in between. The CDR3 region is CASSLLPNTEAFF. The CDR3 DNA follows: TGTGCCAGCAGCTTACTTCCGAACACTGAAGCTTTCTTT.